Each of the 22 T cell receptor beta chains below was sequenced from the same sample in a study of control samples from healthy donors and cancer patients. Here immunoSEQ multiplex PCR was the method, and the copy in TCRdb shows in-frame clones only, minus some. The sample includes 130,000 to 150,000 clones, around 90% of them seen just once. The source material was blood. All receptors derive from a man under 40 in good health.

This clone was seen more than once but under ten times. The chain recombines TRBV7-3 with TRBJ1-5, with D possibly matching TRBD1 (5 bases). There are 14 residues in the CDR3. V dropped 5 bases and J dropped 4 bases, with 12 bases sitting between them. The germline V gene encodes CDR1 SGHTA and CDR2 FQGTGA. CDR3 sequence (DNA): TGTGCCAGCAGCCCCATGGGGGAAAATCAGCCCCAGCATTTT. It specifies CASSPMGENQPQHF.

J is TRBJ2-3 and V is TRBV29-1; D unresolved. The V gene's germline CDR1 is SQVTM and CDR2 ANQGSEA. Trimming cost V 6 bases and J 3 bases, with 16 bases left between them. The length of the CDR3 is 14 residues. The CDR3 loop reads CSVASWGGTDTQYF. The CDR3 bases are TGCAGCGTAGCCTCTTGGGGTGGTACAGATACGCAGTATTTT.

The table lists this clone with a count of one. The rearrangement links TRBV7-9 to TRBJ2-5, with D possibly matching TRBD2 (5 bases). This CDR3 has 15 amino acids. Trimming removed 7 bases at V and 5 bases at J, with 20 bases between. Germline loops: CDR1 SEHNR, CDR2 FQNEAQ (reference sequence). The CDR3 loop is CASTNLDGIGETQYF. The CDR3 DNA is TGTGCCAGCACCAACCTGGACGGGATCGGGGAGACCCAGTACTTC.

This rearrangement joins TRBV7-3 to TRBJ1-1, with D possibly being TRBD1 (6 bases). CDR1 is SGHTA and CDR2 is FQGTGA in the germline V gene. The CDR3 runs 12 residues. Trimming cost V 5 bases and J 7 bases, with 11 bases left between them. The chain's CDR3 is CASSAPRGEAFF. The CDR3 region has the DNA TGTGCCAGCAGCGCCCCCAGGGGTGAAGCTTTCTTT.

This clone was observed a handful of times. The rearrangement links TRBV7-3 to TRBJ2-3; D gene uncertain. CDR3 length: 12 residues. CDR1 SGHTA and CDR2 FQGTGA come from the germline V gene. The ends were cut back, 5 bases at V and 8 bases at J, with 11 bases in the middle. The DNA of the CDR3 is TGTGCCAGCAGCCCGAGGCCAGGTACGCAGTATTTT. This translates into CASSPRPGTQYF.

The gene calls are TRBV3-1 (or the pseudogene TRBV3-2) and TRBJ2-1; 9 nucleotides line up with TRBD1. Per the germline V gene, CDR1 is LGHDT and CDR2 is YNNKEL (reference sequence). CDR3 length: 16 amino acids. V shed 1 base, J shed 6 bases, and the junction held 7 bases outside the gene matches. CDR3 bases: TGTGCCAGCAGCCAAGCATCCGGGACAGGGCCCAATGAGCAGTTCTTC. Translating gives CASSQASGTGPNEQFF.

CDR3 in amino acids: CASSEDARVGGYTF. The CDR3 region has the DNA TGTGCCAGCAGTGAAGACGCCAGGGTTGGCGGCTACACCTTC. The chain couples TRBV6-1 to TRBJ1-2, with D tentatively TRBD1 (5 bases). The V gene's germline CDR1 is MNHNS and CDR2 SASEGT. V lost 1 base, J lost 8 bases, and 14 bases lay in between. The CDR3 is 14 residues long.

V and J are TRBV12-3 or TRBV12-4 and TRBJ2-1, with TRBD1 matching 8 bases. The CDR3 has 13 amino acids. J was trimmed by 13 bases and V by 3 bases; bases with no gene match: 8. CDR3 in amino acids: CASSFGVGTGQFF. The CDR3 DNA is TGTGCCAGCAGTTTTGGTGTAGGGACAGGCCAGTTCTTC.

A word on this clone: Other DNA sequences from this sample encode an identical CDR3 as well. The genes are TRBV14 and TRBJ2-7; 9 nucleotides line up with TRBD1. Losses at the gene ends were 2 bases for V and 5 bases for J; bases not matched to a gene: 10. CDR1 SGHDN and CDR2 FVKESK come from the germline V gene. CDR3 length equals 16 residues. CDR3 protein: CASSQIRGTGLDEQYF. The CDR3 DNA reads TGTGCCAGCAGCCAAATTAGAGGGACAGGGCTGGACGAGCAGTACTTC.

This chain joins TRBV6-5 and TRBJ2-7, with no clear D. The CDR3 runs to 15 residues. Trimming pared 1 base from V and 3 bases from J, leaving 13 bases between. Germline CDR1 and CDR2: MNHEY and SVGAGI. The CDR3 DNA sequence: TGTGCCAGCAGTTACTTGTTGGACCGGCTCTACGAGCAGTACTTC. As protein: CASSYLLDRLYEQYF.

The chain has TRBV5-6 and TRBJ2-1, with unresolved D. This CDR3 is 16 amino acids long. The V and J ends lost 0 bases and 5 bases respectively, with 15 bases between them. CDR1 and CDR2 from the germline V gene are SGHDT and YYEEEE. This chain's CDR3 is CASSLAGGGPHNEQFF. The CDR3 DNA reads TGTGCCAGCAGCTTGGCGGGTGGCGGCCCTCACAATGAGCAGTTCTTC.

V gene TRBV6-5 combines with J gene TRBJ1-5; D is unresolved. CDR3 length: 14 residues. CDR1 and CDR2 from the germline V gene are MNHEY and SVGAGI. Trimming took 6 bases from V and 2 from J, leaving 11 bases between them. The CDR3 nucleotides are TGTGCCAGCAGCCCGAGGCAGGGCAATCAGCCCCAGCATTTT. This encodes CASSPRQGNQPQHF.

The rearrangement uses TRBV5-1 and TRBJ1-1; 9 bases are shared with TRBD1. The CDR3 contains 14 residues. Germline V gene sequence: CDR1 SGHRS, CDR2 YFSETQ. Trimming cost V 3 bases and J 4 bases; bases outside gene matches: 4. The CDR3 nucleotides read TGCGCCAGCAGCTCAGGGACAGGGATCACTGAAGCTTTCTTT. Residues: CASSSGTGITEAFF.

The V and J genes are TRBV9 and TRBJ2-1; 9 bases are shared with TRBD1. After removal of 3 bases from V and 8 bases from J, the junction contained 6 bases not matched to a gene. The CDR3 loop spans 14 amino acids. The germline V gene has CDR1 SGDLS and CDR2 YYNGEE. Here the CDR3 reads CASSGTGDAHEQFF. The DNA for the CDR3 is TGTGCCAGCAGCGGGACAGGGGATGCCCATGAGCAGTTCTTC.

This clone was recorded only once. This CDR3 reads CASSQSSLPNYGYTF. The CDR3 DNA reads TGCGCCAGCAGTCAAAGCAGTCTCCCTAACTATGGCTACACCTTC. The chain employs TRBV23-1 and TRBJ1-2; no clear D gene. TRBV23-1 is given ORF status, its function remaining uncertain. Between the trimmed V and J ends, which lost 2 bases and 0 bases, there was a span of 10 bases. This CDR3 comprises 15 residues.

V and J are TRBV6-5 and TRBJ2-7; D is possibly TRBD2 (5 bases). Germline V gene lookup returns CDR1 MNHEY and CDR2 SVGAGI. V lost 0 bases and J lost 5, with 14 bases in between. The CDR3 runs to 15 residues. The CDR3 here is CASSYSRVQRDEQYF. The CDR3 nucleotides are TGTGCCAGCAGTTACTCGAGGGTCCAGAGAGACGAGCAGTACTTC.

The chain carries TRBV11-2 and TRBJ1-1; 8 bases match TRBD1. In germline, CDR1 is SGHAT, CDR2 FQNNGV. The CDR3 extends over 13 amino acids. With V trimmed by 0 bases and J by 12 bases, 6 bases remained unmatched. The CDR3 spells CASSLDPNRGSFF. CDR3 DNA sequence: TGTGCCAGCAGCTTAGATCCGAACAGGGGGTCTTTCTTT.

The chain links TRBV6-6 to TRBJ1-5; 7 bases are shared with TRBD1. From germline, CDR1 is MNHNY and CDR2 SVGAGI (reference sequence). This CDR3 is 15 amino acids long. Trimming took 7 bases from V and 3 from J; bases not matched to a gene: 9. The chain's CDR3 is CASTKGTDLNQPQHF. The CDR3 bases are TGTGCCAGCACCAAGGGGACAGACCTCAATCAGCCCCAGCATTTT.

The chain joins TRBV13 to TRBJ1-5; D perhaps matches TRBD1 (5 bases). In germline, CDR1 is PRHDT, CDR2 FYEKMQ (reference sequence). Trimming pared 7 bases from V and 4 bases from J, leaving 11 bases between. The CDR3 is made up of 13 amino acids. The chain's CDR3 is CASTEGRNQPQHF. The CDR3 bases are TGTGCCAGCACGGAGGGGAGGAATCAGCCCCAGCATTTT.

This chain links TRBV30 with TRBJ2-2; 8 nucleotides agree with TRBD2. The CDR3 has 14 residues. The germline V gene encodes CDR1 GTSNPN and CDR2 SVGIG (reference sequence). V dropped 4 bases and J dropped 3; count of bases not matched to a gene: 4. CDR3 nucleotide sequence: TGTGCCTGGATTAGCGGGGTGGACACCGGGGAGCTGTTTTTT. Translation: CAWISGVDTGELFF. The full variable domain, its missing parts supplied by reference TRBV30 and TRBJ2-2, is SQTIHQWPATLVQPVGSPLSLECTVEGTSNPNLYWYRQAAGRGLQLLFYSVGIGQISSEVPQNLSASRPQDRQFILSSKKLLLSDSGFYLCAWISGVDTGELFFGEGSRLTVL.

The rearrangement joins TRBV10-2 to TRBJ1-1; no definite D call. Trimming left V 3 bases short and J 1 base short, with 9 bases between. Germline CDR1 is WSHSY and CDR2 is SAAADI. The CDR3 extends over 14 amino acids. CDR3 region: CASSEVTGNTEAFF. CDR3 bases: TGCGCCAGCAGTGAAGTTACGGGGAACACTGAAGCTTTCTTT.

This chain joins TRBV7-2 and TRBJ1-5; D might be TRBD1 (6 bases). V was clipped by 2 bases and J by 1 base, with 12 bases between them. CDR3 length: 16 amino acids. The germline CDR1 and CDR2 sequences are SGHTA and FQGNSA. The CDR3 is CASSLWGRGSNQPQHF. CDR3 DNA: TGTGCCAGCAGCTTATGGGGGCGGGGGAGCAATCAGCCCCAGCATTTT.